This record looks at one T cell receptor beta chain sequence and its context. What antigen it recognizes has not been identified. Base qualities are not recorded, but no much larger clone differs from it by a single base. Sequencing was carried out with an Illumina HiSeq 2500. Quantitative 5'-RACE with molecular barcodes was the method used to prepare the TCR beta libraries. Processing in the source paper ran as follows. To identify disease-linked TCR variants, a new computational method was used, one built on a probabilistic model of VDJ rearrangement. In-frame beta chains were kept once TCRdb had trimmed the public reads at Q25 with fastp and called clones with MiXCR. Each entry is one CDR3 protein sequence, shown with its most common DNA and genes. These V and J calls rely on TCRdb rather than the paper's analysis. The sample records approximately 150,000 distinct CDR3 sequences, roughly 15% of which are singletons. The ten largest clones take up around a third of the sample.

The entry originates in a study of CD8 T cells in ankylosing spondylitis (dated by TCRdb to 2016 to 2017). Describing the broader study: The study set out to find disease-linked TCR variants by profiling T cell receptor beta repertoires in ankylosing spondylitis patients and healthy donors. The whole study cohort included over 85 healthy donors and 20 to 30 ankylosing spondylitis patients. Peripheral blood was sampled, and synovial fluid was additionally collected from ankylosing spondylitis patients. Points the paper makes about the study in general: The disease-linked clones were reported as significantly enriched in matched synovial fluid samples from ankylosing spondylitis patients. Some motif variants had previously been reported in the synovial fluid and blood of reactive arthritis patients, which suggests shared mechanisms of disease initiation. Blood from ankylosing spondylitis patients appeared to be characterized by a TCR beta motif composed of under ten highly homologous amino acid variants. A CD8+ phenotype was shown by the disease-linked clones, which were found at relatively low frequencies in peripheral blood.

CDR3 length: 12 amino acids, cysteine to phenylalanine. The DNA shown is the 36-base CDR3, in frame from base 1. Taken from the germline V gene, the CDR1 and CDR2 loops are SNHLY and FYNNEI. V and J lose 11 bases and 7 bases, and a span of 12 bases separates them. Material: blood, either unsorted or a sorted T cell fraction (not recorded which). This TCR was recovered from a male donor with ankylosing spondylitis. The V and J genes are TRBV2 and TRBJ1-6, and perhaps TRBD1 as D gene, on 6 matching bases. The CDR3 protein: CASGGHNSPLHF. The nucleotides read TGTGCCTCGGGGGGGCACAATTCACCCCTCCACTTT.